This T cell receptor (beta chain) was sequenced during a study of Ad26.COV2.S vaccination and SARS-CoV-2 variants. Study summary: As a participant in COV1001, the donor was in the Ad26.COV2.S trial arm. Administration of Ad26.COV2.S was intramuscular, either once or twice 56 days apart. Broader study findings: Substantial post-vaccination breadth of spike-specific CD8+ and CD4+ T cell responses was reported.

The method was immunoSEQ multiplex PCR; TCRdb's version includes in-frame clones alone and lacks a portion of them. The sample has around 350,000 clones; 85% are singletons. J gave up 0 bases and V 4 bases, and 6 bases lay outside the gene matches. The germline V gene encodes CDR1 SGHRS and CDR2 YFSETQ. The CDR3 has 15 amino acids. Points on this clone: Its antigen is undetermined.

Treatment denoted: roughly 20 received Ad26.COV2.S at low or high dose, single or two shots; about 5 received placebo; per-sample allocation not given. Repertoires come from day 63 after the first vaccine or placebo injection. Whoever gave the sample was an adult aged 18-55 years in Boston. The source material was peripheral blood, sampled in a trial of Ad26.COV2.S vaccine versus placebo. This TCR derives from a person between 18 and 59 years old who received the Ad26.COV2.S COVID-19 vaccine or a placebo. The J gene is TRBJ2-7, the V gene TRBV5-1; TRBD2 aligns across 8 bases. The DNA of the CDR3 is TGCGCCAGCAGCCCCGGCGGGACTAGCTCCTACGAGCAGTACTTC. Protein product: CASSPGGTSSYEQYF.